This is a list of T cell receptor beta chains from one sample in a study of blood T cells in healthy people across ages. TCRdb processed the 5' RACE reads anew with MiXCR; each CDR3 protein has one entry. The table has approximately 800,000 distinct CDR3 sequences, around two thirds seen once. The specimen sequenced was blood. Receptors originate from a man younger than 40 in good health. Each CDR3 is given with its conserved first and last residue. D genes are given only for firm matches. Some rows have no size entry. The others give once, few or many, or a class for an expanded clone.

-,TRBD2,TRBJ2-1,TRBV27,CASSPGLAGPRLYNEQFF,TGTGCCAGCAGTCCAGGACTAGCGGGACCTCGCTTGTACAATGAGCAGTTCTTC
-,TRBD2,TRBJ2-5,TRBV4-3,CASSQAHGGADQETQYF,TGCGCCAGCAGCCAAGCCCACGGGGGGGCCGACCAAGAGACCCAGTACTTC
few,-,TRBJ2-2,TRBV29-1,CSGLANTGELFF,TGCTCGGGACTGGCGAACACCGGGGAGCTGTTTTTT
-,TRBD1,TRBJ1-2,TRBV6-1,CASSMGDRGDYGYTF,TGTGCCAGCAGTATGGGGGACAGGGGCGACTATGGCTACACCTTC
few,-,TRBJ1-4,TRBV5-6,CASSLVGEGEKLFF,TGTGCCAGCAGCTTGGTCGGTGAAGGGGAAAAACTGTTTTTT
-,-,TRBJ2-3,TRBV9,CAEQATDTQYF,TGTGCCGAGCAGGCAACAGATACGCAGTATTTT
few,-,TRBJ2-1,TRBV5-1,CASSDRGKYNEQFF,TGCGCCAGCAGCGATCGCGGGAAGTACAATGAGCAGTTCTTC
-,TRBD1,TRBJ2-7,TRBV7-6,CASSSRRTGSDHEQYF,TGTGCCAGCAGCTCCCGCCGGACAGGGTCCGACCACGAGCAGTACTTC
many,-,TRBJ2-1,TRBV7-2,CASNPSSGGSYNEQFF,TGTGCCAGCAACCCTTCCAGCGGTGGCTCCTACAATGAGCAGTTCTTC
few,TRBD2,TRBJ2-1,TRBV5-1,CASSLGASGTNEQFF,TGCGCCAGCAGCTTGGGGGCTAGCGGTACCAATGAGCAGTTCTTC
once,-,TRBJ2-1,TRBV29-1,CSVQYGPNEQFF,TGCAGCGTTCAGTACGGCCCCAATGAGCAGTTCTTC
-,-,TRBJ2-5,TRBV6-5,CASTTSGDWETQYF,TGTGCCAGCACCACCTCTGGGGATTGGGAGACCCAGTACTTC
-,-,TRBJ2-6,TRBV3-1,CASRDRGMVPGANVLTF,TGTGCCAGCAGGGACCGAGGAATGGTTCCTGGGGCCAACGTCCTGACTTTC
once,TRBD2,TRBJ2-3,TRBV12-3/TRBV12-4,CASNRGGNTDTQYF,TGTGCCAGCAATCGCGGGGGGAACACAGATACGCAGTATTTT
-,-,TRBJ2-1,TRBV9,CASSVVLAGDSYNEQFF,TGTGCCAGCAGCGTAGTCCTAGCAGGGGACTCCTACAATGAGCAGTTCTTC
once,-,TRBJ2-3,TRBV20-1,CSASISIIDTQYF,TGCAGTGCTTCCATCTCAATTATAGATACGCAGTATTTT
-,-,TRBJ2-7,TRBV21-1,CASSPPVRGLYEQYF,TGTGCCAGCAGCCCACCGGTGAGGGGACTCTACGAGCAGTACTTC
-,-,TRBJ2-3,TRBV7-2,CASSSLYQDTQYF,TGTGCCAGCAGCTCTCTCTACCAAGATACGCAGTATTTT
many,TRBD2,TRBJ2-1,TRBV6-4,CASSESGGSYNEQFF,TGTGCCAGCAGTGAAAGCGGGGGCTCCTACAATGAGCAGTTCTTC
-,-,TRBJ2-5,TRBV28,CASSLRGGPLQETQYF,TGTGCCAGCAGTTTACGTGGGGGGCCTTTACAAGAGACCCAGTACTTC
-,-,TRBJ2-5,TRBV27,CASSLWGPASGETQYF,TGTGCCAGCAGTTTATGGGGCCCCGCAAGTGGAGAGACCCAGTACTTC
few,-,TRBJ2-7,TRBV27,CASSFSRTYEQYF,TGTGCCAGCAGTTTCTCCCGGACGTACGAGCAGTACTTC
-,TRBD2,TRBJ2-5,TRBV7-2,CASSSISTSGGSETQYF,TGTGCCAGCAGCTCAATCTCGACTAGCGGGGGGTCCGAGACCCAGTACTTC
-,-,TRBJ2-3,TRBV24-1,CATGPQSFGGGTDTQYF,TGTGCCACCGGCCCCCAGTCGTTCGGCGGGGGCACAGATACGCAGTATTTT
-,TRBD1,TRBJ2-1,TRBV7-2,CASSYQQGANEQFF,TGTGCCAGCAGCTACCAGCAGGGGGCCAATGAGCAGTTCTTC
-,-,TRBJ2-1,TRBV12-3/TRBV12-4,CASTDYSEQFF,TGTGCCAGCACCGATTACAGTGAGCAGTTCTTC
-,TRBD1,TRBJ2-3,TRBV29-1,CSDLGTGKTDTQYF,TGCAGCGACCTAGGGACAGGGAAGACAGATACGCAGTATTTT
once,-,TRBJ2-5,TRBV5-1,CAGSPLERRETQYF,TGCGCCGGCAGCCCCCTGGAACGGCGAGAGACCCAGTACTTC
-,-,TRBJ2-3,TRBV4-3,CASSQDWGITDTQYF,TGCGCCAGCAGCCAAGATTGGGGTATCACAGATACGCAGTATTTT
-,TRBD1,TRBJ2-7,TRBV7-6,CASSTRQGASYEQYF,TGTGCCAGCAGTACTAGACAGGGGGCCTCCTACGAGCAGTACTTC
-,TRBD1,TRBJ2-5,TRBV20-1,CSVPGQGTETQYF,TGCAGTGTTCCGGGACAGGGAACGGAGACCCAGTACTTC
-,-,TRBJ2-4,TRBV6-5,CASSYLRGRDEQYF,TGTGCCAGCAGTTATTTGAGGGGGAGGGATGAGCAGTACTTC
-,TRBD1,TRBJ2-3,TRBV15,CATSRGEDRSTDTQYF,TGTGCCACCAGCAGAGGAGAGGACAGGAGTACAGATACGCAGTATTTT
few,TRBD1,TRBJ2-1,TRBV7-2,CASSLSQGSYNEQFF,TGTGCCAGCAGCTTATCACAGGGGTCCTACAATGAGCAGTTCTTC
-,TRBD2,TRBJ2-3,TRBV11-2,CASIPGWGGDTQYF,TGTGCCAGCATCCCAGGCTGGGGGGGGGATACGCAGTATTTT
-,TRBD2,TRBJ2-5,TRBV7-3,CASSPLRGGQETQYF,TGTGCCAGCAGCCCCCTGCGGGGGGGCCAAGAGACCCAGTACTTC
-,-,TRBJ2-1,TRBV27,CASLGGREQFF,TGTGCCAGCCTGGGGGGCCGGGAGCAGTTCTTC
-,-,TRBJ2-1,TRBV4-2,CASSQDFWVSVPNEQFF,TGTGCCAGCAGCCAAGATTTTTGGGTATCAGTTCCGAATGAGCAGTTCTTC
once,-,TRBJ2-1,TRBV7-2,CASSFRMGGQFF,TGTGCCAGCAGCTTCAGGATGGGCGGGCAGTTCTTC
-,-,TRBJ2-5,TRBV15,CATLGLGETQYF,TGTGCCACCCTCGGTTTAGGGGAGACCCAGTACTTC
-,-,TRBJ2-1,TRBV7-6,CASSLDTIPYNEQFF,TGTGCCAGCAGCTTAGACACTATACCCTACAATGAGCAGTTCTTC
-,-,TRBJ2-3,TRBV20-1,CSARETGRGDTQYF,TGCAGTGCTAGAGAGACAGGGAGGGGAGATACGCAGTATTTT
-,-,TRBJ1-2,TRBV5-1,CASSLAPGHYGYTF,TGCGCCAGCAGCTTGGCCCCGGGTCACTATGGCTACACCTTC
-,TRBD2,TRBJ2-1,TRBV29-1,CSVEQGTSGGNSYNEQFF,TGCAGCGTTGAACAAGGGACTAGCGGGGGGAACTCCTACAATGAGCAGTTCTTC
-,-,TRBJ2-3,TRBV7-9,CASSLAGGPTRTDTQYF,TGTGCCAGCAGCTTAGCGGGGGGGCCGACCCGCACAGATACGCAGTATTTT
-,-,TRBJ2-5,TRBV10-3,CAISAALVGETQYF,TGTGCCATCAGCGCGGCCCTAGTTGGCGAGACCCAGTACTTC
-,-,TRBJ2-4,TRBV5-1,CASSVGTGTALLAKNIQYF,TGCGCCAGCAGCGTAGGAACCGGGACGGCGCTTCTAGCCAAAAACATTCAGTACTTC
-,TRBD2,TRBJ2-2,TRBV20-1,CSARNSGGPTGELFF,TGCAGTGCTAGAAATAGCGGGGGGCCCACCGGGGAGCTGTTTTTT
-,-,TRBJ2-3,TRBV6-2/TRBV6-3,CASSRQAGDTQYF,TGTGCCAGCAGCCGACAGGCTGGAGATACGCAGTATTTT
-,TRBD1,TRBJ2-7,TRBV6-2/TRBV6-3,CASSHGDRVSYEQYF,TGTGCCAGCAGCCACGGAGACAGGGTCTCCTACGAGCAGTACTTC
once,-,TRBJ2-3,TRBV6-2/TRBV6-3,CASSYSVGLIDPNTDTQYF,TGTGCCAGCAGTTACAGTGTCGGTCTAATCGATCCTAACACAGATACGCAGTATTTT
few,-,TRBJ1-4,TRBV25-1,CASRQGGGEKLFF,TGTGCCAGCAGACAGGGAGGAGGTGAAAAACTGTTTTTT
few,TRBD1,TRBJ2-1,TRBV9,CASSARPTGDNEQFF,TGTGCCAGCAGCGCACGTCCGACAGGGGACAATGAGCAGTTCTTC
-,TRBD2,TRBJ2-1,TRBV7-2,CASSSILAGGPGEQFF,TGTGCCAGCAGCTCCATTCTAGCGGGGGGGCCTGGTGAGCAGTTCTTC
-,-,TRBJ2-5,TRBV29-1,CSVEGGDQETQYF,TGCAGCGTTGAAGGGGGTGACCAAGAGACCCAGTACTTC